These T cell receptor beta chains were read from a single sample in a study of shared clonotypes between healthy human individuals. Only in-frame clones appear in the TCRdb table, and some are missing; sequencing was by immunoSEQ multiplex PCR. The table has about 1 million clones, 70% to 80% seen once. The specimen sequenced was memory CD4+ T cells sorted from blood. The receptors were gathered from a man younger than 35 in good health. The CDR3 runs from the conserved cysteine through the conserved F or W. Fields, in order: J gene, clone size, V gene, D gene, CDR3 protein, CDR3 DNA. The D gene is left open where the match is weak. A clone size is listed for some rows: how often the clone was seen (once, few, many), or a class if it is expanded.

TRBJ1-5	NA	TRBV19	NA	CASRGEYSNQPQHF	TGTGCCAGCCGAGGGGAGTATAGCAATCAGCCCCAGCATTTT
TRBJ2-1	NA	TRBV9	NA	CASSPQPARPSSYNEQFF	TGTGCCAGCAGCCCTCAACCGGCGCGCCCTAGCTCCTACAATGAGCAGTTCTTC
TRBJ2-2	NA	TRBV25-1	TRBD1	CASSEYTGGSTGELFF	TGTGCCAGCAGTGAATATACAGGGGGTTCAACCGGGGAGCTGTTTTTT
TRBJ2-1	NA	TRBV11-2	TRBD1	CASSPRGQKLYNEQFF	TGTGCCAGCAGCCCAAGGGGGCAAAAACTCTACAATGAGCAGTTCTTC
TRBJ2-2	NA	TRBV15	NA	CATSRVNGELFF	TGTGCCACCAGCAGAGTTAACGGGGAGCTGTTTTTT
TRBJ2-3	NA	TRBV5-4	NA	CASSLPAGDTQYF	TGTGCCAGCAGCTTGCCGGCGGGCGATACGCAGTATTTT
TRBJ2-1	NA	TRBV30	NA	CAWSVGDLDNEQFF	TGTGCCTGGAGTGTAGGGGACTTGGACAATGAGCAGTTCTTC
TRBJ1-2	NA	TRBV7-2	TRBD1	CASSSLGQNYGYTF	TGTGCCAGCAGCAGCCTGGGACAGAACTATGGCTACACCTTC
TRBJ2-7	NA	TRBV28	NA	CASSGYTAGVGYEQYF	TGTGCCAGCAGCGGGTATACAGCAGGGGTTGGCTACGAGCAGTACTTC
TRBJ1-2	NA	TRBV5-1	TRBD1	CASSLGTGAYDGYTF	TGCGCCAGCAGCTTGGGTACAGGGGCTTATGATGGCTACACCTTC
TRBJ2-7	NA	TRBV2	TRBD1	CASSPHGTGADEQYF	TGTGCCAGCAGCCCTCATGGGACAGGGGCCGACGAGCAGTACTTC
TRBJ1-5	NA	TRBV19	TRBD1	CASSIDRDRQPQHF	TGTGCCAGTAGTATCGACAGGGATCGTCAGCCCCAGCATTTT
TRBJ2-5	once	TRBV5-4	NA	CASSFQGKETQYF	TGTGCCAGCAGCTTCCAGGGTAAAGAGACCCAGTACTTC
TRBJ1-1	NA	TRBV19	NA	CASSIGQANTEAFF	TGTGCCAGTAGTATAGGCCAGGCTAACACTGAAGCTTTCTTT
TRBJ1-1	few	TRBV6-5	NA	CASRPQGPNTEAFF	TGTGCCAGCAGGCCACAGGGACCGAACACTGAAGCTTTCTTT
TRBJ1-4	NA	TRBV30	NA	CAWSVPSLVGEKLFF	TGTGCCTGGAGTGTACCGTCGCTGGTTGGGGAAAAACTGTTTTTT
TRBJ2-3	NA	TRBV12-5	NA	CASAGQTSTDTQYF	TGTGCTAGTGCTGGACAGACTAGCACAGATACGCAGTATTTT
TRBJ1-6	NA	TRBV28	TRBD1	CASSPRTGQNSPLHF	TGTGCCAGCAGTCCTAGGACAGGGCAGAATTCACCCCTCCACTTT
TRBJ1-2	NA	TRBV27	NA	CASRAGRVYGYTF	TGTGCCAGCAGGGCAGGACGCGTCTATGGCTACACCTTC
TRBJ2-7	NA	TRBV6-6	NA	CASRTSRDEQYF	TGTGCCAGCAGAACTAGTAGGGACGAGCAGTACTTC
TRBJ2-5	NA	TRBV2	TRBD1	CASSNGQGGETQYF	TGTGCCAGCAGCAACGGACAGGGGGGAGAGACCCAGTACTTC
TRBJ1-2	NA	TRBV28	NA	CASSILNYGYTF	TGTGCCAGCAGTATTTTAAACTATGGCTACACCTTC
TRBJ1-1	few	TRBV19	TRBD1	CASRGQGVEMWNTEAFF	TGTGCCAGTAGGGGTCAGGGGGTAGAGATGTGGAACACTGAAGCTTTCTTT
TRBJ1-1	NA	TRBV19	NA	CASRWNELGTEAFF	TGTGCCAGCCGGTGGAACGAACTAGGTACTGAAGCTTTCTTT
TRBJ2-7	NA	TRBV6-5	TRBD2	CASSPLGGVEQYF	TGTGCCAGCAGTCCTCTCGGGGGGGTCGAGCAGTACTTC
TRBJ1-5	NA	TRBV10-2	NA	CASSDGGRNQPQHF	TGCGCCAGCAGTGATGGGGGGCGCAATCAGCCCCAGCATTTT
TRBJ2-2	NA	TRBV5-1	NA	CASSFLANTGELFF	TGCGCCAGCAGCTTCCTTGCGAACACCGGGGAGCTGTTTTTT
TRBJ2-7	NA	TRBV25-1	NA	CASSASMGGEQYF	TGTGCCAGCAGTGCCTCTATGGGGGGCGAGCAGTACTTC
TRBJ2-1	NA	TRBV10-3	NA	CAIRSPSYNEQFF	TGTGCCATCAGGAGCCCCTCCTACAATGAGCAGTTCTTC